The entry that follows covers one TCR beta chain sequence. Its target is not known. The data were taken from a study of shared clonotypes between healthy human individuals. For the study at large: A couple of female and three male donors aged 18 to 49 were enrolled. Study results and caveats: The study generally estimated greater richness for naive than memory subsets.

CDR3 length equals 14 residues. The V segment lost 8 bases and the J segment 5 bases; nucleotides outside the gene matches: 9. Germline CDR1 MNHEY, CDR2 SMNVEV (reference sequence). In the source study's methods: For the immunoSEQ data, sequences were junction-only without quality scores, so filtering differed. Clones were sequenced by immunoSEQ multiplex PCR, and TCRdb holds only the in-frame ones, with some missing. V and J calls and clone size are as listed in that table; D and trimming were resolved from the DNA. Of millions of clones listed, approximately 95% are singletons. The sequence was collected from a man younger than 30 in good health. Some clones in this sample may be carry-over from other donors' samples. The chain joins TRBV27 to TRBJ2-7, with 10 positions matching TRBD1. The material sequenced was naive CD4+ T cells from PBMCs. Subset in this sample: CD45RA+ positively selected. The CDR3 DNA is TGTGCCAGCGGGGGGACAGGGGTGAGCAACGAGCAGTACTTC. Translated, it gives CASGGTGVSNEQYF.